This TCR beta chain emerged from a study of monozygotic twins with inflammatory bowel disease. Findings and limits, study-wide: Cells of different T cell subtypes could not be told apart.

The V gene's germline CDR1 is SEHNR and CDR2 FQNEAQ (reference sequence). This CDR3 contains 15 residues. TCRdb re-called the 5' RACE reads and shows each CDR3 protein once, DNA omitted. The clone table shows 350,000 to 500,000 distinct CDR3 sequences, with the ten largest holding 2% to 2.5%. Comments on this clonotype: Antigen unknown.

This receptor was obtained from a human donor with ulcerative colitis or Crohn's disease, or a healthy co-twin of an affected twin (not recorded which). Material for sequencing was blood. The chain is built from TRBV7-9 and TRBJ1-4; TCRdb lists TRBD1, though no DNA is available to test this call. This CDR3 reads CASSPPGGIREKLFF.